A single T cell receptor beta chain is shown here with its context. This entry is derived from a study of tumor-infiltrating lymphocytes in primary liver carcinoma. In germline, CDR1 is SGHDT, CDR2 YYEEEE. The CDR3 runs 14 residues. The junction had 6 bases not matched to a gene; V was cut back by 0 bases and J by 11 bases. The input was approximately 0.45 ug total RNA; TCR beta cDNA was made from it with a constant-region primer. A slightly modified ARM-PCR protocol with three nested multiplex PCR rounds produced these TCR beta libraries. In the first two PCR rounds, TRBV1-TRBV30 forward primers were paired with a C-beta reverse primer, and each round lasted nine to ten cycles. TCRdb reprocessed the multiplex PCR reads via MiXCR and lists one record per CDR3 protein. The repertoire holds about 350,000 distinct CDR3 sequences, 65% seen once, with about 6% in the top ten. Germline DNA was also extracted, while the blood RNA originated from unsorted whole blood.

The sample was peripheral blood. The chain combines TRBV5-6 with TRBJ2-5; 11 bases fit TRBD2. This TCR was recovered from a man aged 35 to 55 with primary liver carcinoma and hepatitis B virus infection. The CDR3 bases are TGTGCCAGCAGCTTGGCAGTAGCGGGAGGGCAGCAGTACTTC. This encodes CASSLAVAGGQQYF.